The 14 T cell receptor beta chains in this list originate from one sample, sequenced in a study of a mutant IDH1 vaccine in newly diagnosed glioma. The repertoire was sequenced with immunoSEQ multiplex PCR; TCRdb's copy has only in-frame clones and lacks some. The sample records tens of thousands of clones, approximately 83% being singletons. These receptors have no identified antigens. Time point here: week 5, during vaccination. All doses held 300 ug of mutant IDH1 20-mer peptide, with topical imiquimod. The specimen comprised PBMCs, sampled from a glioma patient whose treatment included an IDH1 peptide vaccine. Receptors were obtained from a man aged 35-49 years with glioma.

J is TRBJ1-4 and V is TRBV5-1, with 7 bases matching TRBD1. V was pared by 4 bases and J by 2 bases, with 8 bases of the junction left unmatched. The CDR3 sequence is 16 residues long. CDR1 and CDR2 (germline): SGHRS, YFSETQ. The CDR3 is CASSARGASTNEKLFF. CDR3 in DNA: TGCGCCAGCAGCGCCAGGGGGGCGTCGACTAATGAAAAACTGTTTTTT.

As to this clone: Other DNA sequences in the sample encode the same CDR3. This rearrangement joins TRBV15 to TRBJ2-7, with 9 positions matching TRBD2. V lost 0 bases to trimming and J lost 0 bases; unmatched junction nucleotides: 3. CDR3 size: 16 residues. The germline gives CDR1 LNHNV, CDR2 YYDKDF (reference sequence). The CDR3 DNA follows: TGTGCCACCAGCAGAGATGGTAGCGGGAGCTCCTACGAGCAGTACTTC. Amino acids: CATSRDGSGSSYEQYF.

The CDR3: CAAENVGGGGEQYF. In nucleotides, the CDR3 is TGTGCAGCAGAGAACGTGGGGGGTGGAGGGGAGCAGTACTTC. The chain combines TRBV10-3 with TRBJ2-7; D is perhaps TRBD2 (6 bases). The CDR3 loop spans 14 amino acids. Germline CDR1 and CDR2: ENHRY and SYGVKD.

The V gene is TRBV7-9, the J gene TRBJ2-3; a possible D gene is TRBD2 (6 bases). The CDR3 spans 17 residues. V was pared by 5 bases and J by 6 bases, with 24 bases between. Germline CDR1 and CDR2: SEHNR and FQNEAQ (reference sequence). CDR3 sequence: CASSRVTGVLRWDTQYF. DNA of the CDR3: TGTGCCAGCAGCCGAGTAACGGGAGTTCTCCGTTGGGATACGCAGTATTTT.

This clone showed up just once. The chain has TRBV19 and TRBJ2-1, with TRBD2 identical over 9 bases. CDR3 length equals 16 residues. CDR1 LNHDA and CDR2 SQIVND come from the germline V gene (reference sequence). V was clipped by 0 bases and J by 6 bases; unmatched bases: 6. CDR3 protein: CASSIEAAGGLNEQFF. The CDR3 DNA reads TGTGCCAGTAGTATAGAGGCAGCGGGAGGACTCAATGAGCAGTTCTTC.

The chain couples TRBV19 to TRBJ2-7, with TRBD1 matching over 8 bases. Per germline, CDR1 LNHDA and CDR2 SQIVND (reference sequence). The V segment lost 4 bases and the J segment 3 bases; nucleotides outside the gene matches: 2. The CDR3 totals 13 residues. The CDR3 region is CASSTDRGYEQYF. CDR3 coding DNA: TGTGCCAGTAGTACCGACAGGGGCTACGAGCAGTACTTC.

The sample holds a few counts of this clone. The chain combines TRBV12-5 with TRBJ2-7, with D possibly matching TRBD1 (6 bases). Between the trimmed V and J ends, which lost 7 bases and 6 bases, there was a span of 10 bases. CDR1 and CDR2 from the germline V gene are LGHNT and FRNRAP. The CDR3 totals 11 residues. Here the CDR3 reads CASAGVGEQYF. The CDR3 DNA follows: TGTGCTAGTGCAGGGGTAGGCGAGCAGTACTTC.

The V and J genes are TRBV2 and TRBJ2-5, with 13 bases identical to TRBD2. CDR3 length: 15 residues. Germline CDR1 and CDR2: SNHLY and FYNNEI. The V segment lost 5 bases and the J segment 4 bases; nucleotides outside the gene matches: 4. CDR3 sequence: CASSILAGGVETQYF. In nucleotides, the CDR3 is TGTGCCAGCAGTATACTAGCGGGAGGGGTAGAGACCCAGTACTTC.

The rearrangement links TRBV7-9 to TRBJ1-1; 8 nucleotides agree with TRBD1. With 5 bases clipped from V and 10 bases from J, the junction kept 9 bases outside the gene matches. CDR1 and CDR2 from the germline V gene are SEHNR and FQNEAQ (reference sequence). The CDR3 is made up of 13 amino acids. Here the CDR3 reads CASSRRQGLIAFF. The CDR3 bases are TGTGCCAGCAGCCGCAGACAGGGGTTGATAGCTTTCTTT.

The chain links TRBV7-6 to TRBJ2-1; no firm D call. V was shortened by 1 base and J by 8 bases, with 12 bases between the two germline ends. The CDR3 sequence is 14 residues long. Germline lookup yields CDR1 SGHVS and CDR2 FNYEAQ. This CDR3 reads CASSLDLPHDEQFF. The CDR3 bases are TGTGCCAGCAGCTTAGACCTCCCGCACGATGAGCAGTTCTTC.

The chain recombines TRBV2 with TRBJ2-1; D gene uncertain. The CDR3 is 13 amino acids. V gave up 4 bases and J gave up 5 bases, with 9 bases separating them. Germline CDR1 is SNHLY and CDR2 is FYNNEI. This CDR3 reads CASSVRMNNEQFF. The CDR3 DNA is TGTGCCAGCAGTGTCAGGATGAACAATGAGCAGTTCTTC.

The CDR3 bases are TGTGCCAGCAGCTTAGATCTGGGCAGGGTGGGTCCCTATCAGCCCCAGCATTTT. Translating gives CASSLDLGRVGPYQPQHF. The chain carries TRBV11-3 and TRBJ1-5, with D perhaps matching TRBD1 (5 bases). The germline gives CDR1 SGHNT, CDR2 YENEEA. This CDR3 comprises 18 residues. Trimming left V 0 bases short and J 5 bases short, with 20 bases between.

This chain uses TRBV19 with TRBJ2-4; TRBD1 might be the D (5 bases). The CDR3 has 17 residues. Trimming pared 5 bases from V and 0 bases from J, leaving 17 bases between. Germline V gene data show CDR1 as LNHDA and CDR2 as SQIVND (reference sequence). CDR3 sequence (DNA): TGTGCCAGTAGTCCATTAGGGGATTTATCAGCCAAAAACATTCAGTACTTC. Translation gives CASSPLGDLSAKNIQYF.

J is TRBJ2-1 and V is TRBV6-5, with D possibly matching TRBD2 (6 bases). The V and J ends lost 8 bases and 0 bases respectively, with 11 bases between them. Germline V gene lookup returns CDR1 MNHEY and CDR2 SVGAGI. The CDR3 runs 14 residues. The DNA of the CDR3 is TGTGCCAGCGGCCTAGCGAGCTCCTACAATGAGCAGTTCTTC. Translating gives CASGLASSYNEQFF.